One sample yielded the 26 T cell receptor beta chains listed below, sequenced in a study of T cells in Graves' hyperthyroidism and ophthalmopathy. RNA transcripts yielded amplified TCR beta CDR3 regions. First-round RT-PCR with HTBI primers amplified the TCR CDR3 region. TCRdb ran MiXCR on the multiplex PCR reads and lists one entry per CDR3 protein. The sample records hundreds of thousands of distinct CDR3 sequences, 14% to 15% being singletons. Material: blood. All receptors come from a man aged 18 to 30 with Graves' ophthalmopathy.

This clonotype was counted ten times or more. The rearrangement joins TRBV13 to TRBJ2-7; D unclear. The germline V gene has CDR1 PRHDT and CDR2 FYEKMQ (reference sequence). Trimming took off 5 bases at V and 3 bases at J, with 14 bases between the two ends. The CDR3 has 14 amino acids. In DNA, the CDR3 is TGTGCCAGCAGCCCCCGAGACAAAGACTACGAGCAGTACTTC. It translates to CASSPRDKDYEQYF.

There are a few counts of this clonotype. The rearrangement links TRBV10-3 to TRBJ2-1, with 14 nucleotides matching TRBD2. Germline assignment: CDR1 ENHRY and CDR2 SYGVKD. V lost 6 bases and J lost 7; bases outside the gene matches: 5. The CDR3 runs to 15 residues. CDR3 loop: CAISGTSGSPNEQFF. The DNA of the CDR3 is TGTGCCATCAGCGGGACTAGCGGGAGCCCAAATGAGCAGTTCTTC.

This clonotype came up a few times. This rearrangement joins TRBV7-8 to TRBJ2-7; 8 bases map to TRBD2. The CDR3 runs 15 residues. Unmatched junction bases numbered 9, after V lost 5 bases and J lost 3 bases. Per germline, CDR1 SGHVS and CDR2 FQNEAQ. For the CDR3, the DNA is TGTGCCAGCAGCGCAACTAGCGGAATACTCTACGAGCAGTACTTC. Its protein is CASSATSGILYEQYF.

In this sample, this clonotype turned up many times. This CDR3 is CASSYSSRKYAEAFF. The CDR3 nucleotides read TGTGCCAGCAGTTACTCGAGCCGGAAATACGCTGAAGCTTTCTTT. The chain joins TRBV6-6 to TRBJ1-1; D gene ambiguous. The germline gives CDR1 MNHNY, CDR2 SVGAGI (reference sequence). This CDR3 has 15 residues. Deletions cut 0 bases from V and 6 bases from J, with 14 bases between.

The rearrangement links TRBV15 to TRBJ1-1, with 8 positions matching TRBD1. The length of the CDR3 is 16 residues. Per germline, CDR1 LNHNV and CDR2 YYDKDF (reference sequence). J lost 0 bases, V lost 1 base, and 4 bases had no gene match. CDR3: CATSRGTGLMNTEAFF. Here the CDR3 DNA reads TGTGCCACCAGCAGAGGGACAGGGCTCATGAACACTGAAGCTTTCTTT.

This rearrangement joins TRBV4-1 to TRBJ2-1; D may match TRBD1 or TRBD2 (5 bases each). In germline, CDR1 is MGHRA, CDR2 YSYEKL. This CDR3 region has 15 residues. V dropped 1 base and J dropped 7 bases, with 14 bases sitting between them. DNA for the CDR3: TGCGCCAGCAGCCAAGGAGGGCACCCAGGGAATGAGCAGTTCTTC. Translation gives CASSQGGHPGNEQFF.

Only a few counts were recorded for this clonotype. The junction departs from germline at one end; a sequencing error may be responsible. This chain uses TRBV18 with TRBJ1-2, with TRBD1 identical over 10 bases. The CDR3 loop spans 15 amino acids. Germline values: CDR1 KGHSH, CDR2 LQKENI. The CDR3 loop reads CASSPGTGEVYGCTF. The CDR3 nucleotides read TGTGCCAGCTCACCAGGGACAGGGGAAGTCTATGGCTGCACCTTC.

This clonotype was observed many times. This sequence joins TRBV5-1 and TRBJ2-4, with no clear D. Trimming stripped 4 bases from V and 0 bases from J, with 8 bases between. The CDR3 spans 14 residues. From germline, CDR1 is SGHRS and CDR2 YFSETQ. The CDR3 spells CASSQEIAKNIQYF. The DNA for the CDR3 is TGCGCCAGCAGCCAAGAGATAGCCAAAAACATTCAGTACTTC.

The V and J genes are TRBV4-1 and TRBJ2-7, with 7 bases lining up with TRBD1. V lost 0 bases and J lost 3; bases outside the gene matches: 5. Per germline, CDR1 MGHRA and CDR2 YSYEKL. This CDR3 contains 15 residues. The CDR3 DNA follows: TGCGCCAGCAGCCAAGAGAGACAGGGAATCTACGAGCAGTACTTC. It specifies CASSQERQGIYEQYF.

This clonotype has just a few counts. The rearrangement joins TRBV10-3 to TRBJ1-1, with no clear D. Trimming took 7 bases from V and 1 from J, leaving 7 bases between them. CDR1 and CDR2 (germline): ENHRY, SYGVKD. The length of the CDR3 is 12 residues. The CDR3, as DNA: TGTGCCATCAAACAGCCGAACACTGAAGCTTTCTTT. As protein: CAIKQPNTEAFF.

This rearrangement joins TRBV9 to TRBJ2-5; no clear D. The CDR3 has 12 residues. V lost 5 bases to trimming and J lost 5 bases, with 10 bases between them. CDR1 and CDR2 (germline): SGDLS, YYNGEE. The CDR3 coding sequence is TGTGCCAGCAGTTATTGCGGCGAGACCCAGTACTTC. Translation gives CASSYCGETQYF.

This clonotype was picked up many times. The rearrangement links TRBV2 to TRBJ2-1; tentatively, D is TRBD2 (5 bases). The V gene's germline CDR1 is SNHLY and CDR2 FYNNEI. V was shortened by 8 bases and J by 3 bases, with 8 bases between the two germline ends. The CDR3 runs 12 residues. CDR3 bases: TGTGCCAGCGGCCGGGACTACAATGAGCAGTTCTTC. It yields the protein CASGRDYNEQFF.

This clonotype was seen many times. The J gene is TRBJ2-3, the V gene TRBV5-1; 9 positions match TRBD2. V lost 0 bases to trimming and J lost 2 bases; unmatched junction nucleotides: 4. Germline V CDR1 and CDR2: SGHRS, YFSETQ. The CDR3 has 16 amino acids. The CDR3 nucleotides read TGCGCCAGCAGCTTGGCCCTAGCGGGGATCACAGATACGCAGTATTTT. Protein product: CASSLALAGITDTQYF.

The chain joins TRBV5-8 to TRBJ2-2; no reliable D call. Per the germline V gene, CDR1 is SGHTS and CDR2 is YDEGEE. Trimming removed 4 bases from V and 6 bases from J, with 13 bases in between. The CDR3 has 14 amino acids. CDR3 in DNA: TGTGCCAGCAGCGTGGGTCACGGATCCGGGGAGCTGTTTTTT. Encoded protein: CASSVGHGSGELFF.

This clonotype has ten or more counts. This chain joins TRBV20-1 and TRBJ1-4; D uncertain. The CDR3 covers 14 residues. Germline V gives CDR1 DFQATT, CDR2 SNEGSKA (reference sequence). The CDR3 nucleotides are TGCAGCTGTATTGGTGGGGCAACTAATGAAAAACTGTTTTTT. The encoded protein is CSCIGGATNEKLFF.

This clonotype was counted between two and nine times. The gene calls are TRBV24-1 and TRBJ2-5; 8 nucleotides match TRBD1. The germline V gene has CDR1 KGHDR and CDR2 SFDVKD. The J segment lost 4 bases and the V segment lost 3 bases, leaving 3 bases of the junction unmatched. CDR3 length: 14 residues. The CDR3 coding sequence is TGTGCCACCAGTGATCGGACAGGGCCAGAGACCCAGTACTTC. Translation gives CATSDRTGPETQYF.

This clonotype was seen ten or more times. The chain is built from TRBV11-2 and TRBJ1-1, with 10 bases aligning to TRBD1. The germline V gene has CDR1 SGHAT and CDR2 FQNNGV. The CDR3 loop spans 14 amino acids. J was trimmed by 11 bases and V by 4 bases; bases with no gene match: 10. CDR3: CASSWPLTGGDAFF. The CDR3, as DNA: TGTGCCAGCAGCTGGCCCCTGACAGGGGGCGACGCTTTCTTT. Complete variable domain (other parts from reference TRBV11-2 and TRBJ1-1): EAGVAQSPRYKIIEKRQSVAFWCNPISGHATLYWYQQILGQGPKLLIQFQNNGVVDDSQLPKDRFSAERLKGVDSTLKIQPAKLEDSAVYLCASSWPLTGGDAFFGQGTRLTVV.

This clonotype has a count of ten or more. The chain uses TRBV10-3 and TRBJ1-5; D is unresolved. The V gene lost 6 bases and the J gene lost 2 bases, with 14 bases spanning the gap. CDR3 size: 15 residues. CDR1 ENHRY and CDR2 SYGVKD come from the germline V gene. The CDR3 DNA is TGTGCCATCAGCAGAGGCCTCCTTGGCAATCAGCCCCAGCATTTT. Protein product: CAISRGLLGNQPQHF.

Many counts were recorded for this clonotype. J is TRBJ1-2 and V is TRBV28; D is ambiguous. This CDR3 contains 11 residues. Germline assignment: CDR1 MDHEN and CDR2 SYDVKM. V was trimmed by 8 bases and J by 3 bases, leaving 7 bases between them. The CDR3 spells CASGQHYGYTF. The CDR3 DNA is TGTGCCAGCGGGCAGCACTATGGCTACACCTTC.

V is TRBV20-1 and J is TRBJ2-3, with 11 bases identical to TRBD2. The CDR3 sequence is 14 residues long. Looked up from germline, CDR1 is DFQATT and CDR2 is SNEGSKA (reference sequence). The V segment lost 2 bases and the J segment 5 bases; nucleotides outside the gene matches: 3. This CDR3 is CSARIAGGLDTQYF. The CDR3 DNA reads as TGCAGTGCTAGAATAGCGGGAGGGCTAGATACGCAGTATTTT.

This clonotype was seen many times. The chain carries TRBV20-1 and TRBJ2-3; 10 bases are a match to TRBD1. Germline-derived CDR1 and CDR2 are DFQATT and SNEGSKA (reference sequence). With 0 bases clipped from V and 5 bases from J, the junction kept 8 bases outside the gene matches. The CDR3 sequence is 16 residues long. DNA of the CDR3: TGCAGTGCTAGAGAACCGGGACAGGGGTTTGTAGATACGCAGTATTTT. It specifies CSAREPGQGFVDTQYF.

This clonotype was detected ten times or more. The genes are TRBV6-1 and TRBJ1-2, with D possibly matching TRBD1 (5 bases). This CDR3 spans 14 amino acids. In germline, CDR1 is MNHNS, CDR2 SASEGT. The ends were cut back, 5 bases at V and 4 bases at J, with 14 bases in the middle. This chain's CDR3 is CASSLGGDVYGYTF. In DNA form, the CDR3 reads TGTGCCAGCAGTTTAGGAGGGGATGTCTATGGCTACACCTTC.

In this sample, this clonotype turned up many times. One end of the junction is discordant with germline, which a read error may explain. This sequence joins TRBV12-3 or TRBV12-4 and TRBJ2-5; TRBD1 is a possible D gene (5 bases). CDR3 size: 12 residues. The CDR3 region is CASSLGGSLTHF. DNA of the CDR3: TGTGCCAGCAGTTTAGGGGGCAGTCTCACCCACTTC.

V is TRBV6-1 and J is TRBJ2-7, with TRBD1 matching over 8 bases. Looked up from germline, CDR1 is MNHNS and CDR2 is SASEGT. The V and J ends lost 5 bases and 3 bases, in that order; junction bases with no gene match: 9. The CDR3 is 15 residues long. CDR3 in amino acids: CASSQTGGSNYEQYF. The CDR3 DNA is TGTGCCAGCAGTCAAACAGGGGGATCAAACTACGAGCAGTACTTC.

The rearrangement uses TRBV29-1 and TRBJ2-3, with D unresolved. Germline loops: CDR1 SQVTM, CDR2 ANQGSEA. The V gene lost 1 base and the J gene lost 1 base, with 9 bases spanning the gap. The CDR3 totals 14 residues. Written as DNA, the CDR3 is TGCAGCGTTGAAGGGGTTCTGGGCACAGATACGCAGTATTTT. It codes for CSVEGVLGTDTQYF.

This clonotype was counted ten times or more. The rearrangement joins TRBV27 to TRBJ1-1, with D possibly TRBD1 on 6 matching bases. The CDR3 runs 19 residues. Germline CDR1 reads MNHEY; CDR2 reads SMNVEV (reference sequence). The germline V and J ends were trimmed by 0 bases and 0 bases, with 20 bases remaining between them. DNA of the CDR3: TGTGCCAGCAGTTTATCAGGGGGTGGGGGCTTTGGGATGAACACTGAAGCTTTCTTT. Translated, it gives CASSLSGGGGFGMNTEAFF.